A single sample gave rise to the 9 T cell receptor beta chains below, sequenced in a study of cytomegalovirus exposure and HLA in healthy donors. The PCR made use of 60 Vbeta and 13 Jbeta primers. Assay used: immunoSEQ multiplex PCR; TCRdb lists only in-frame clones, some missing. This repertoire comprises about 140,000 clones; its ten largest clones make up 0.96%. Specimen: PBMCs. These receptors came from a male donor in good health and CMV-seronegative.

The chain has TRBV6-5 and TRBJ1-3; perhaps TRBD1 as D (5 bases). This CDR3 has 15 residues. Trimming took 3 bases from V and 0 from J, leaving 9 bases between them. Germline V gene lookup returns CDR1 MNHEY and CDR2 SVGAGI. CDR3: CASSYGANSGNTIYF. The CDR3 DNA follows: TGTGCCAGCAGTTATGGGGCGAACTCTGGAAACACCATATATTTT.

The genes are TRBV27 and TRBJ1-1, with TRBD1 as a possible D gene (6 bases). Germline V gene sequence: CDR1 MNHEY, CDR2 SMNVEV (reference sequence). The CDR3 contains 15 residues. Trimming removed 8 bases at V and 0 bases at J, with 16 bases between. Here the CDR3 DNA reads TGTGCCAGCGTCACCTGGCGGGGGCTGAACACTGAAGCTTTCTTT. Protein: CASVTWRGLNTEAFF.

The chain is built from TRBV7-2 and TRBJ1-1, with D possibly matching TRBD1 (5 bases). The CDR3 sequence is 14 residues long. CDR1 is SGHTA and CDR2 is FQGNSA in the germline V gene. The V end lost 5 bases, the J end lost 4 bases, and 14 bases lay between the germline ends. This CDR3 is CASSPRVRGTEAFF. CDR3 nucleotide sequence: TGTGCCAGCAGCCCCAGGGTTAGAGGCACTGAAGCTTTCTTT.

CDR3 loop: CASSLLGEGKNIQYF. The CDR3 DNA follows: TGTGCCAGCAGTCTACTAGGGGAGGGCAAAAACATTCAGTACTTC. The gene calls are TRBV6-5 and TRBJ2-4; the match to TRBD2 covers 7 bases. Per the germline V gene, CDR1 is MNHEY and CDR2 is SVGAGI. This CDR3 is 15 amino acids long. V lost 5 bases, J lost 3 bases, and 7 bases stayed unmatched.

The V and J genes are TRBV9 and TRBJ2-3; 7 bases align to TRBD1. Germline V gives CDR1 SGDLS, CDR2 YYNGEE. V trimming: 0 bases; J trimming: 2 bases; junction bases outside the gene matches: 6. The CDR3 is made up of 16 amino acids. In DNA, the CDR3 is TGTGCCAGCAGCGTAGGGACAGGTTTTTCCACAGATACGCAGTATTTT. Translation gives CASSVGTGFSTDTQYF.

The rearrangement uses TRBV19 and TRBJ2-3; no clear D gene. The germline CDR1 and CDR2 sequences are LNHDA and SQIVND (reference sequence). This CDR3 comprises 14 residues. Between the trimmed V and J ends, which lost 7 bases and 2 bases, there was a span of 13 bases. The CDR3 region is CASTSRSHTDTQYF. The CDR3 DNA reads as TGTGCCAGTACCTCCCGGAGTCACACAGATACGCAGTATTTT.

The chain uses TRBV5-4 and TRBJ1-1; no firm D call. The V end lost 0 bases, the J end lost 3 bases, and 15 bases lay between the germline ends. This CDR3 has 16 residues. CDR1 and CDR2 from the germline V gene are SGHNT and YYREEE (reference sequence). The CDR3 coding sequence is TGTGCCAGCAGCTTGGGCGGAGGGTTGGATGACACTGAAGCTTTCTTT. Translated, it gives CASSLGGGLDDTEAFF. Combining the CDR3 with reference TRBV5-4 and TRBJ1-1 gives the whole variable domain ETGVTQSPTHLIKTRGQQVTLRCSSQSGHNTVSWYQQALGQGPQFIFQYYREEENGRGNFPPRFSGLQFPNYSSELNVNALELDDSALYLCASSLGGGLDDTEAFFGQGTRLTVV.

The V and J genes are TRBV6-5 and TRBJ1-1; the match to TRBD1 covers 7 bases. The ends lost 8 bases at V and 5 bases at J; junction bases unmatched: 11. The CDR3 has 14 amino acids. The germline gives CDR1 MNHEY, CDR2 SVGAGI. The CDR3, as DNA: TGTGCCAGCGCCCTACAGGGGCGAGGAACTGAAGCTTTCTTT. As protein: CASALQGRGTEAFF.

The chain links TRBV28 to TRBJ1-1; TRBD1 matches at 7 bases. Losses at the gene ends were 6 bases for V and 2 bases for J; bases not matched to a gene: 6. The CDR3 runs to 14 residues. Germline CDR1 reads MDHEN; CDR2 reads SYDVKM. The CDR3 region is CASRPTGRNTEAFF. The CDR3 coding sequence is TGTGCCAGCAGACCGACAGGGCGCAACACTGAAGCTTTCTTT.